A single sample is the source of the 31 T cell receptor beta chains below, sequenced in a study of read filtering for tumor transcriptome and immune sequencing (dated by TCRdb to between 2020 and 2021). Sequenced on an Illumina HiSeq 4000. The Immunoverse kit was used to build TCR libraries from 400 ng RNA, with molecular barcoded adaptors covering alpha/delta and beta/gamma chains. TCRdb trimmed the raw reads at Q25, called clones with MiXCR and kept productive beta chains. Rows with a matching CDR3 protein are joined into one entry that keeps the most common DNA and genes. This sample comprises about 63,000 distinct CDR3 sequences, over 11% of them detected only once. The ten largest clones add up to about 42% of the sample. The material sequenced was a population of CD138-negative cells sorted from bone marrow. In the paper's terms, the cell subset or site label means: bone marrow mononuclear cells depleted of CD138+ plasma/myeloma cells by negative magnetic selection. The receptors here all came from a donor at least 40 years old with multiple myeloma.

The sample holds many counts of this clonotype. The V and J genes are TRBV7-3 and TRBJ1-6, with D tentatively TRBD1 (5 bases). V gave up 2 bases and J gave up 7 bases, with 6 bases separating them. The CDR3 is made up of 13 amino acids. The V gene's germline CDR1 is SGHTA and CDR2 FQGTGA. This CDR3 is CASSLGGNSPLHF. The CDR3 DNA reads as TGTGCCAGCAGCTTAGGGGGGAATTCACCCCTCCACTTT.

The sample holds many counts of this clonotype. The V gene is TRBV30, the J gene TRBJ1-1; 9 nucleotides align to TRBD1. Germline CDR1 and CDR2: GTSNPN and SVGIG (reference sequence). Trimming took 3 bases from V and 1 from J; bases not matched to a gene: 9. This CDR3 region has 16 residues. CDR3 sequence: CAWSRQGGVKNTEAFF. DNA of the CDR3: TGTGCCTGGAGCAGACAGGGGGGGGTAAAGAACACTGAAGCTTTCTTT.

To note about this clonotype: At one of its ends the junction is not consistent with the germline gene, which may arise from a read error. CDR3 protein: CASSPTGGLSENTIYF. The DNA of the CDR3 is TGTGCCAGCAGTCCTACCGGGGGGCTCTCTGAAAACACCATATATTTT. The chain combines TRBV6-6 with TRBJ1-3; weak D call: TRBD1 (6 bases). Germline V CDR1 and CDR2: MNHNY, SVGAGI (reference sequence). This CDR3 is 16 amino acids long.

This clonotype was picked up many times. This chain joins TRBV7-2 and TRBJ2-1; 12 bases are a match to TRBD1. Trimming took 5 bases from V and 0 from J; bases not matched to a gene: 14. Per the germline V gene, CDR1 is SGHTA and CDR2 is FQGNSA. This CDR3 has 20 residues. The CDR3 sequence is CASSTGQGAWRESSYNEQFF. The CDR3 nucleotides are TGTGCCAGCAGCACGGGACAGGGGGCATGGCGGGAGAGCTCCTACAATGAGCAGTTCTTC.

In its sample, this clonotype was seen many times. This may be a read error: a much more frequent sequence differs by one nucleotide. CDR3: CASSQEHNEQFF. The CDR3 DNA is TGTGCCAGCAGCCAAGAGCACAATGAGCAGTTCTTC. J is TRBJ2-1 and V is TRBV3-1; no definite D call. CDR3 length equals 12 residues. CDR1 and CDR2 (germline): LGHDT, YNNKEL (reference sequence). The V end lost 0 bases, the J end lost 5 bases, and 2 bases lay between the germline ends.

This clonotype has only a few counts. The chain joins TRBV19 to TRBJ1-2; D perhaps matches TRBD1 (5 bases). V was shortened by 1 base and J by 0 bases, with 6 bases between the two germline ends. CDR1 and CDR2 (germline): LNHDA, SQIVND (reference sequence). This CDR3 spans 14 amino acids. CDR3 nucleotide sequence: TGTGCCAGTAGTATAGGACAGACTAACTATGGCTACACCTTC. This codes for CASSIGQTNYGYTF.

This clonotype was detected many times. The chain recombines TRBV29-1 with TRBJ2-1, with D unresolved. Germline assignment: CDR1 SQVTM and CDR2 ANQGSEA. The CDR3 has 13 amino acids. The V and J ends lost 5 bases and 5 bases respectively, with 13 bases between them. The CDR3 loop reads CSVFNWENNEQFF. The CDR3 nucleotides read TGCAGCGTTTTCAATTGGGAAAACAATGAGCAGTTCTTC.

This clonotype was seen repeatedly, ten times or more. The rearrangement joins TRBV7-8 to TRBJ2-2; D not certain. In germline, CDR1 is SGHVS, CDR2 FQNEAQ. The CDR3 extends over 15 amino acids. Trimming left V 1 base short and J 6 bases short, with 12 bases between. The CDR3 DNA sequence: TGTGCCAGCAGCTTAGGTCGTGGTTGGGCCGGGGAGCTGTTTTTT. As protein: CASSLGRGWAGELFF. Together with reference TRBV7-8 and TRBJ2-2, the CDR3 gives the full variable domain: GAGVSQSPRYKVAKRGQDVALRCDPISGHVSLFWYQQALGQGPEFLTYFQNEAQLDKSGLPSDRFFAERPEGSVSTLKIQRTQQEDSAVYLCASSLGRGWAGELFFGEGSRLTVL.

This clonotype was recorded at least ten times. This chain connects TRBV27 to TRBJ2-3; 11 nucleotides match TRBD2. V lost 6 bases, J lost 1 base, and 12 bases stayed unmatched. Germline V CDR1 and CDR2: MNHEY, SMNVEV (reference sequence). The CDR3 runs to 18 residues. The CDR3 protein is CASRILAGDRGGTDTQYF. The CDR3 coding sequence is TGTGCCAGCAGGATACTAGCGGGAGATCGGGGTGGCACAGATACGCAGTATTTT.

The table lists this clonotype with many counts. In DNA, the CDR3 is TGTGCCAGTAGTACAGAGGGCAGAAAAGGCGAGACCCAGTACTTC. It yields the protein CASSTEGRKGETQYF. The chain carries TRBV19 and TRBJ2-5, with D perhaps TRBD2 (5 bases). Deletions cut 4 bases from V and 5 bases from J, with 17 bases between. This CDR3 comprises 15 residues. The germline CDR1 and CDR2 sequences are LNHDA and SQIVND (reference sequence).

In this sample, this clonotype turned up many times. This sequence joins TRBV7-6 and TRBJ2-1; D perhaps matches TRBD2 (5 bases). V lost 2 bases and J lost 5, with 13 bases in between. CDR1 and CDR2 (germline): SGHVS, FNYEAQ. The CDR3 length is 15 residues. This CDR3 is CASSLTLDGNNEQFF. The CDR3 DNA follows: TGTGCCAGCAGCTTAACCTTAGACGGGAACAATGAGCAGTTCTTC.

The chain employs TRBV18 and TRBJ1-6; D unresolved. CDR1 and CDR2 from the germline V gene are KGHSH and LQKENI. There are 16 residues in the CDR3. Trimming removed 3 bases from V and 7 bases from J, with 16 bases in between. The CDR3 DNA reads TGTGCCAGCTCACCGTTCGGCGCAGAAATAAATTCACCCCTCCACTTT. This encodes CASSPFGAEINSPLHF. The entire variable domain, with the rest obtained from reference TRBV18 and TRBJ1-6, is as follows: NAGVMQNPRHLVRRRGQEARLRCSPMKGHSHVYWYRQLPEEGLKFMVYLQKENIIDESGMPKERFSAEFPKEGPSILRIQQVVRGDSAAYFCASSPFGAEINSPLHFGNGTRLTVT.

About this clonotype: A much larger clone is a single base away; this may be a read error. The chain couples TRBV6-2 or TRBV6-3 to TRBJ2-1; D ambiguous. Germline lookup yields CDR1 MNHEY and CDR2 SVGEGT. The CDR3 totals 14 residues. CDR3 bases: TGTGCCAGCAGTAGCACCACCCGTTACGATGAGCAGCTCTTC. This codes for CASSSTTRYDEQLF.

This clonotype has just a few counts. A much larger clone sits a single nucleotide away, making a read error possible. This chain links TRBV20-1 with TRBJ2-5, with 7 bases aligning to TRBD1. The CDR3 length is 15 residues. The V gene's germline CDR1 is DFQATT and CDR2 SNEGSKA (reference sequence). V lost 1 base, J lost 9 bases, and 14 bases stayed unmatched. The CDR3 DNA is TGCAGTGCTAGAGTAGGATCAGACAGGGCGGAGGCCCAGTACTTC. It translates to CSARVGSDRAEAQYF.

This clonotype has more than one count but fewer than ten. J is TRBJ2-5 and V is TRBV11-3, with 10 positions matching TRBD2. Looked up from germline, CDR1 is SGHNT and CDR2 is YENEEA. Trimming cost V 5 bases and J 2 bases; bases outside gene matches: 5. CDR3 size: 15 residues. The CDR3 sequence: CASSRRTSGQETQYF. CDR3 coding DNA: TGTGCCAGCAGCCGAAGGACTAGCGGTCAAGAGACCCAGTACTTC.

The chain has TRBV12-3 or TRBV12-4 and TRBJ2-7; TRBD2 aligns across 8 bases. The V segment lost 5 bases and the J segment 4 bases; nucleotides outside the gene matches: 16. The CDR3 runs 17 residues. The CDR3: CASSPFVSAGGSYEQYF. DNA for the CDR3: TGTGCCAGCAGTCCTTTTGTCTCGGCGGGAGGTTCGTACGAGCAGTACTTC.

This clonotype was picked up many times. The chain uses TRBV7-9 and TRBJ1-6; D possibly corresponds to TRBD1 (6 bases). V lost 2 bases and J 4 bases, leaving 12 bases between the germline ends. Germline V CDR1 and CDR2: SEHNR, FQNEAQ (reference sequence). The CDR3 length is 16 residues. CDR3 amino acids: CASSLTRQAYNSPLHF. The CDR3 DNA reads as TGTGCCAGCAGCTTAACGAGACAGGCGTATAATTCACCCCTCCACTTT.

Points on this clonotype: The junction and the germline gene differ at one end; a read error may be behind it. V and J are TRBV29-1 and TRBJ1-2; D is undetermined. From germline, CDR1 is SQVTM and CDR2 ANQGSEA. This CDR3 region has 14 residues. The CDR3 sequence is CSLDGPIANYGYTF. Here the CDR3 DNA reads TGCAGCCTTGATGGACCTATAGCTAACTATGGCTACACCTTC.

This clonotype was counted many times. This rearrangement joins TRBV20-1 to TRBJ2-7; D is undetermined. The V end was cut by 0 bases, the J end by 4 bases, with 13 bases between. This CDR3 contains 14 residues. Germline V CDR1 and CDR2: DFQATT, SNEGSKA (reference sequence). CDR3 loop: CSARDLGSYYEQYF. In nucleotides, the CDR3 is TGCAGTGCTAGAGATTTAGGCAGTTATTACGAGCAGTACTTC.

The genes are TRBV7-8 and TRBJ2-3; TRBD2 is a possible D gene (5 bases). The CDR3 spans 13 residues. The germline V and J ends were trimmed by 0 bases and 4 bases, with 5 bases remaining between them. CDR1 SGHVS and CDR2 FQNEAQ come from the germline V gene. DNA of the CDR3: TGTGCCAGCAGCTTAGCGGGAGCAGATACGCAGTATTTT. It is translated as CASSLAGADTQYF.

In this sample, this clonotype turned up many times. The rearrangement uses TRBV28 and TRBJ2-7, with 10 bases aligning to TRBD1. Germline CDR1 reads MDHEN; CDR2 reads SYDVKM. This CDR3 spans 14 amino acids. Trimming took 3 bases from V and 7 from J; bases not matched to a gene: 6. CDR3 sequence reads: CASSLSGTGVEQYF. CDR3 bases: TGTGCCAGCAGTTTGTCCGGGACAGGGGTAGAGCAGTACTTC.

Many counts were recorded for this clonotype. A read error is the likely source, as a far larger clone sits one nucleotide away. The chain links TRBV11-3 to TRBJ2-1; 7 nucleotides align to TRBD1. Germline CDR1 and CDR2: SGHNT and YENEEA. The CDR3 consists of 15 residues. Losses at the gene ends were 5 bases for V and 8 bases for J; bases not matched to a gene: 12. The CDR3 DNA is TGTGCCAGCAGCCCTCCATGGACAGGCGGCCATGAGCAGTTCTTC. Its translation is CASSPPWTGGHEQFF. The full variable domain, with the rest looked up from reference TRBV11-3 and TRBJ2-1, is EAGVVQSPRYKIIEKKQPVAFWCNPISGHNTLYWYLQNLGQGPELLIRYENEEAVDDSQLPKDRFSAERLKGVDSTLKIQPAELGDSAVYLCASSPPWTGGHEQFFGPGTRLTVL.

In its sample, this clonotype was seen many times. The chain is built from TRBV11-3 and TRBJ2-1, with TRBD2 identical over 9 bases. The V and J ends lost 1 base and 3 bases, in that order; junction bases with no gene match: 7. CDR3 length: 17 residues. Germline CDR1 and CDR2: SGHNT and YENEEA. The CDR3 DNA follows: TGTGCCAGCAGCTTAGCGCTAGCGGGACCTATCTACAATGAGCAGTTCTTC. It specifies CASSLALAGPIYNEQFF. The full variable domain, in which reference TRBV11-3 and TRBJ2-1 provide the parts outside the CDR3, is EAGVVQSPRYKIIEKKQPVAFWCNPISGHNTLYWYLQNLGQGPELLIRYENEEAVDDSQLPKDRFSAERLKGVDSTLKIQPAELGDSAVYLCASSLALAGPIYNEQFFGPGTRLTVL.

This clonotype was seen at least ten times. CDR3 sequence (DNA): TGCAGTGCTAGAGATTTGGGGAGGCAGGGTACCAATGAGCAGTTCTTC. Translation: CSARDLGRQGTNEQFF. This chain uses TRBV20-1 with TRBJ2-1, with D tentatively TRBD2 (6 bases). This CDR3 region has 16 residues. V dropped 0 bases and J dropped 6 bases, with 18 bases sitting between them. Germline V gives CDR1 DFQATT, CDR2 SNEGSKA (reference sequence).

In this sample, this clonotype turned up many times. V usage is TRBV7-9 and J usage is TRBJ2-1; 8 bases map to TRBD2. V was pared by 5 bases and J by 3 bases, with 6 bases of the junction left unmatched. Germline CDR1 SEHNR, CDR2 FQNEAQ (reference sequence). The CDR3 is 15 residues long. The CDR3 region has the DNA TGTGCCAGCAGCGCCGGACTAGCAAGCTACAATGAGCAGTTCTTC. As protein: CASSAGLASYNEQFF. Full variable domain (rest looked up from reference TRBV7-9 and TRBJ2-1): DTGVSQNPRHKITKRGQNVTFRCDPISEHNRLYWYRQTLGQGPEFLTYFQNEAQLEKSRLLSDRFSAERPKGSFSTLEIQRTEQGDSAMYLCASSAGLASYNEQFFGPGTRLTVL.

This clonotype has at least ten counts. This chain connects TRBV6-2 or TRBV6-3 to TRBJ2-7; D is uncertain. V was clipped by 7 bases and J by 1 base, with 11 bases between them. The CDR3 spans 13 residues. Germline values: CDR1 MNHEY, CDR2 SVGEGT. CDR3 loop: CASMERQSYEQYF. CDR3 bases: TGTGCCAGCATGGAGCGACAATCCTACGAGCAGTACTTC.

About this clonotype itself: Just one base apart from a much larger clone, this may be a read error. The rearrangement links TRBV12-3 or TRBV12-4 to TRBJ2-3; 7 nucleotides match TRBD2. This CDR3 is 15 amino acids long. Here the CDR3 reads CASSSGGITTDMQYF. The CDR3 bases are TGTGCCAGCAGTTCGGGGGGAATAACCACAGATATGCAGTATTTT.

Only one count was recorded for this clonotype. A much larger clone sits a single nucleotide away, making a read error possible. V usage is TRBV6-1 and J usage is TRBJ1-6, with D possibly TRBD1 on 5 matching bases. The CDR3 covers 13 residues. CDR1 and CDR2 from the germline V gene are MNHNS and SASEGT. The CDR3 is CASRLTGQSPRHF. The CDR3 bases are TGTGCCAGCAGGCTTACAGGCCAATCACCCCGCCACTTT.

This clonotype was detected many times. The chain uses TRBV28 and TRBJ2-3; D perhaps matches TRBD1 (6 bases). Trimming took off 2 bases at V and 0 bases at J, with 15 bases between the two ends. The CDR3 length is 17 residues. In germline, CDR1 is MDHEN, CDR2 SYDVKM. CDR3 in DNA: TGTGCCAGCAGTTTACCATGGGCAGGGGAAAGCACAGATACGCAGTATTTT. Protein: CASSLPWAGESTDTQYF.

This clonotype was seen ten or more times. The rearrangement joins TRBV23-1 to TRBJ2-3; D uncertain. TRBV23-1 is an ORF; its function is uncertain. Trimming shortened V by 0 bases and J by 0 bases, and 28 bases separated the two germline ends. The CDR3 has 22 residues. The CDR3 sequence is CASSQSVPPNRSLTASTDTQYF. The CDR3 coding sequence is TGCGCCAGCAGTCAATCAGTGCCTCCGAACCGCAGTTTAACAGCTAGCACAGATACGCAGTATTTT.

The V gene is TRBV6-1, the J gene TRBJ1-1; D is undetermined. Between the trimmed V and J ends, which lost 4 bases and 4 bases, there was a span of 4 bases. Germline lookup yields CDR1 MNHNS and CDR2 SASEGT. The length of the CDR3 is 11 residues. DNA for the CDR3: TGTGCCAGCAGTGTCGCCACTGAAGCTTTCTTT. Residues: CASSVATEAFF.